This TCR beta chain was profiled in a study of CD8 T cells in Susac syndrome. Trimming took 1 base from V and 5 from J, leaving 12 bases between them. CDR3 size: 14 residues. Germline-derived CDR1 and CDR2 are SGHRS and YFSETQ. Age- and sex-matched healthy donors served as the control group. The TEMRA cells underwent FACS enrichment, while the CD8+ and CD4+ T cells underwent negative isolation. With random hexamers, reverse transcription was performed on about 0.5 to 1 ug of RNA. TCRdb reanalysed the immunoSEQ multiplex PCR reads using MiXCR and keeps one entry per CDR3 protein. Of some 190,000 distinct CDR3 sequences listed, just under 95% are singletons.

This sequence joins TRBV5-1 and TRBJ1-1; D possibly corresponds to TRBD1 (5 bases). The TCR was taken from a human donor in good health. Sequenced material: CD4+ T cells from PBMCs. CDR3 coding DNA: TGCGCCAGCAGCTTGCAGGGTCGTGAGACTGAAGCTTTCTTT. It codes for CASSLQGRETEAFF. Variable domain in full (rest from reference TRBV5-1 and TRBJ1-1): KAGVTQTPRYLIKTRGQQVTLSCSPISGHRSVSWYQQTPGQGLQFLFEYFSETQRNKGNFPGRFSGRQFSNSRSEMNVSTLELGDSALYLCASSLQGRETEAFFGQGTRLTVV.